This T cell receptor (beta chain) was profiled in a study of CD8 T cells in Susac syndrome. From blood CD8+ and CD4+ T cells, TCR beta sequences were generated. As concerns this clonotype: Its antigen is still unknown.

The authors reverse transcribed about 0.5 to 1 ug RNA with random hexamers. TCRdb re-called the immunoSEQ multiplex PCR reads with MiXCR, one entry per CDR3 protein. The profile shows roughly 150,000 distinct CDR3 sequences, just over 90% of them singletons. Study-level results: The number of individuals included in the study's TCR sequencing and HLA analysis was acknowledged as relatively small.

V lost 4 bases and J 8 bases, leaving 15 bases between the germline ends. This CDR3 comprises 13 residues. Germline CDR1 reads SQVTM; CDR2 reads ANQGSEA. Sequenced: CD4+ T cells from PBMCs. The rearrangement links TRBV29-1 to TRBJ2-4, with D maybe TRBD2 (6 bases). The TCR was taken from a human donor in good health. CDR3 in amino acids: CSVGVGGYDIQYF. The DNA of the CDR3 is TGCAGCGTTGGGGTGGGGGGTTATGACATTCAGTACTTC.